This entry features one T cell receptor (beta chain) sequence. Its target is unknown. This clone may be a read error of a much larger clone one base away. The CDR3 has 15 amino acids. The ends lost 0 bases at V and 6 bases at J; junction bases unmatched: 4. This record belongs to a study of glioma-infiltrating T cells. Regarding the study as a whole: Non-neoplastic patients had below-expected tissue-blood divergence, while all gliomas exceeded expectation. Tissue and blood shared very few CDR3 sequences.

Amplification of TCR alpha and beta CDR3 regions from RNA used iRepertoire nested multiplex PCR. For one-step reverse transcription and amplification, roughly 95-450 ng of tissue mRNA or PBMC total RNA was used. Via MiXCR, TCRdb re-called the multiplex PCR reads, giving one row per CDR3 protein. The sample includes under 200,000 distinct CDR3 sequences, 32% of them seen just once. Sequenced: glioma tissue, nonneoplastic brain tissue, or PBMCs (not recorded which). The chain uses TRBV12-3 or TRBV12-4 and TRBJ1-2; the match to TRBD1 covers 10 bases. This TCR was sampled from a human donor with low-grade glioma or glioblastoma, undergoing nonglioma brain surgery, or in good health (not recorded which). This CDR3 reads CASSLAPGTGDGYTF. The CDR3 region has the DNA TGTGCCAGCAGTTTAGCGCCCGGGACAGGGGATGGCTACACCTTC.